A selection of T cell receptor beta chains follows, all from one sample in a study of cytotoxic CD8 clonotypes in ibrutinib-treated CLL. Sequenced by immunoSEQ multiplex PCR; TCRdb stores in-frame clones only, minus some. Here the sample spans about 27,000 clones, roughly 85% being singletons. Sequenced material: PBMCs, taken after 24 months of ibrutinib treatment. The source of these receptors is a human donor with chronic lymphocytic leukemia. Both conserved end residues are part of each CDR3. The D gene is left open where the match is weak.

>TRBD1|TRBV7-2
CASSLGRTGVFAEAFF
>.|TRBV2
CASSVLQASYNEQFF
>TRBD1|TRBV5-4
CASSLGGTGTYGYTF
>.|TRBV11-3
CASSLDWVPEQYF
>TRBD1|TRBV4-1
CASSQADRGDTGELFF
>.|TRBV9
CASSPSPPRAKVFF
>.|TRBV30
CAWSAGGGPPNYGYTF
>.|TRBV18
CASSLRTDANTGELFF
>.|TRBV2
CASSELGWELFF
>TRBD2|TRBV29-1
CSVVPSLAGGHRNEQFF
>.|TRBV7-9
CASRSSSEQYF
>.|TRBV27
CASSLMAESSPLHF
>.|TRBV5-1
CASRWVGGQREAFF
>.|TRBV19
CASSMGRDQPQHF
>TRBD1|TRBV28
CASRADRGGEQYF
>.|TRBV7-9
CASSFPGKAQYF
>.|TRBV7-6
CAAGTTNEKLFF
>.|TRBV4-1
CASSQEPGRAYEQYF
>TRBD1|TRBV10-3
CAITPGQAGANVLTF
>.|TRBV2
CASSVGGLTTGELFF
>TRBD1|TRBV5-1
CASSWDRETSGNTIYF
>TRBD2|TRBV7-8
CASGLSASGDSYEQYF
>.|TRBV5-6
CASSLAGTHYNEQFF
>.|TRBV9
CASSAKGHPYEQYF
>TRBD1|TRBV6-5
CASSETGGAGEADF
>TRBD2|TRBV27
CASSNDGIAGGYEQYF
>.|TRBV19
CASSHGGFFGYTF
>.|TRBV6-5
CASSYSNTLMNTEAFF
>TRBD1|TRBV7-7
CASSLAGGEQYF
>TRBD2|TRBV10-1
CASGLAGGTGELFF
>TRBD1|TRBV9
CASSVGQGHGYTF
>TRBD1|TRBV5-4
CASSLSGGTEAFF
>.|TRBV6-6
CASGYEQFF
>.|TRBV19
CASSIRGATYTGELFF
>.|TRBV7-9
CASSPAGMSDQPQHF
>TRBD1|TRBV2
CATGGTGAFNEQFF
>TRBD1|TRBV29-1
CSVEEGWAGGTQYF
>TRBD1|TRBV6-6
CASSYGTGDTGELFF
>.|TRBV1
CTSSQRDPDFQDRF
>TRBD1|TRBV7-9
CASTRTGTGHYEQYF
>TRBD1|TRBV11-3
CASSLGQGWLGNEQFF
>TRBD2|TRBV28
CASSGTSGGAYEQYF
>.|TRBV10-1
CASSDGRMNTEAFF
>.|TRBV7-8
CASSYNWDDTIYF
>TRBD1|TRBV27
CASSLSWNGQGGYTF
>.|TRBV18
CASSPPYTETQYF